This passage covers 19 T cell receptor beta chains from one sample sequenced in a study of prognosis after radiotherapy for stage I lung cancer. Two-round multiplex PCR on genomic DNA was the method by which TCR beta CDR3 was amplified. Primers targeting each individual TRBV and TRBJ gene were applied in first-round PCR. MiXCR, applied by TCRdb to the multiplex PCR reads, yields one record per CDR3 protein. Of around 26,000 distinct CDR3 sequences listed, more than 45% are singletons. Specimen: PBMCs, collected before or after stereotactic body radiation therapy (not recorded which). These receptors came from a donor of 50 years or more with non-small cell lung cancer.

The rearrangement links TRBV3-1 to TRBJ1-2, with 10 nucleotides matching TRBD1. J gave up 4 bases and V 1 base, and 3 bases lay outside the gene matches. Germline loops: CDR1 LGHDT, CDR2 YNNKEL (reference sequence). CDR3 length: 15 residues. CDR3 bases: TGTGCCAGCAGCCAAGGACAGGGGGCAGTCTATGGCTACACCTTC. As protein: CASSQGQGAVYGYTF.

The V gene is TRBV27, the J gene TRBJ2-2; D is uncertain. In germline, CDR1 is MNHEY, CDR2 SMNVEV (reference sequence). This CDR3 comprises 15 residues. Trimming pared 3 bases from V and 1 base from J, leaving 9 bases between. CDR3 nucleotide sequence: TGTGCCAGCAGTTTTAACGGTAGGAACACCGGGGAGCTGTTTTTT. The encoded protein is CASSFNGRNTGELFF.

Concerning this clonotype: No conserved phenylalanine or tryptophan is present at the end of the CDR3, so a read error is the likely explanation. The chain recombines TRBV30 with TRBJ2-1, with TRBD2 matching over 7 bases. The CDR3 has 15 residues. The germline gives CDR1 GTSNPN, CDR2 SVGIG (reference sequence). V was pared by 0 bases and J by 7 bases, with 9 bases of the junction left unmatched. DNA for the CDR3: TGTGCCTGGAGTGTATGCGGCGGGAGCACAAATGAGCAGTTCTCC. It codes for CAWSVCGGSTNEQFS.

This clonotype is deemed medium-sized. The V gene is TRBV12-3 or TRBV12-4, the J gene TRBJ1-2; maybe TRBD1 (5 bases). V lost 2 bases and J 9 bases, leaving 13 bases between the germline ends. There are 13 residues in the CDR3. The DNA for the CDR3 is TGTGCCAGCAGTTTAAGTAATGGGGGAAGCTACACCTTC. The encoded protein is CASSLSNGGSYTF.

The V and J genes are TRBV6-1 and TRBJ2-7; tentative D call: TRBD1 (6 bases). From germline, CDR1 is MNHNS and CDR2 SASEGT. The CDR3 covers 14 residues. The V end lost 6 bases, the J end lost 4 bases, and 16 bases lay between the germline ends. CDR3 sequence: CASRAPWQGYEQYF. For the CDR3, the DNA is TGTGCCAGCAGGGCTCCGTGGCAGGGGTACGAGCAGTACTTC.

Of note for this clonotype: With a much larger clone just one base away, this may be a read error. The J gene is TRBJ1-2, the V gene TRBV18, with 7 nucleotides matching TRBD1. Germline values: CDR1 KGHSH, CDR2 LQKENI. CDR3 length: 14 amino acids. The CDR3 reads CVSSPSTGFNGYTF. The CDR3 region has the DNA TGTGTCAGCTCACCGTCGACAGGGTTCAATGGCTACACCTTC.

Points on this clonotype: This likely traces to a read error, being one base from a far larger clone. The DNA for the CDR3 is TGTGCCGGCAGCTTGCGAGATACGCAGTATTTT. Residues: CAGSLRDTQYF. The chain couples TRBV5-6 to TRBJ2-3; the D is unclear. The CDR3 is 11 amino acids. Germline CDR1 reads SGHDT; CDR2 reads YYEEEE. Full variable domain (missing parts from reference TRBV5-6 and TRBJ2-3): DAGVTQSPTHLIKTRGQQVTLRCSPKSGHDTVSWYQQALGQGPQFIFQYYEEEERQRGNFPDRFSGHQFPNYSSELNVNALLLGDSALYLCAGSLRDTQYFGPGTRLTVL.

This clonotype was counted at least ten times. The genes are TRBV19 and TRBJ1-5; maybe TRBD1 (6 bases). Germline-derived CDR1 and CDR2 are LNHDA and SQIVND (reference sequence). Between the trimmed V and J ends, which lost 6 bases and 9 bases, there was a span of 18 bases. This CDR3 contains 14 residues. DNA for the CDR3: TGTGCCAGTAGGAACAGAGGGGGGGAGAGGCCCCAGCATTTT. The encoded protein is CASRNRGGERPQHF.

Comment on this clonotype: A read error is likely here: a far larger clone is one base away. The chain is built from TRBV6-5 and TRBJ1-1; TRBD1 is a possible D gene (5 bases). Germline V lookup: CDR1 MNHEY, CDR2 SVGAGI. This CDR3 has 13 residues. The CDR3 sequence is CASSYSGPNEKYF. DNA of the CDR3: TGTGCCAGCAGTTACTCGGGACCTAACGAGAAGTACTTC.

This clonotype was seen many times. The chain carries TRBV5-1 and TRBJ2-3, with D possibly being TRBD1 (6 bases). V was trimmed by 4 bases and J by 3 bases, leaving 9 bases between them. This CDR3 region has 13 residues. CDR1 is SGHRS and CDR2 is YFSETQ in the germline V gene. The CDR3 DNA sequence: TGCGCCAGCAGCCAGGACAGAACAGATACGCAGTATTTT. The encoded protein is CASSQDRTDTQYF. The full variable domain, with the rest looked up from reference TRBV5-1 and TRBJ2-3, is KAGVTQTPRYLIKTRGQQVTLSCSPISGHRSVSWYQQTPGQGLQFLFEYFSETQRNKGNFPGRFSGRQFSNSRSEMNVSTLELGDSALYLCASSQDRTDTQYFGPGTRLTVL.

As to this clonotype: A far larger clone is just one base off, so this is likely a read error. This sequence joins TRBV6-4 and TRBJ2-1; D is unresolved. The CDR3 has 10 amino acids. Germline-derived CDR1 and CDR2 are MRHNA and SNTAGT. In nucleotides, the CDR3 is TGTGACAGCAGTAAAAATGAGCAGTTCTTC. Its translation: CDSSKNEQFF.

To note about this clonotype: This may come from a read error, since a much larger clone is one base off. In nucleotides, the CDR3 is TGTGCCAACAGTTCACGGGCCGGGGGGGAGACCCAGTACTTC. Amino acids: CANSSRAGGETQYF. The chain has TRBV27 and TRBJ2-5; 7 bases match TRBD2. The CDR3 is 14 residues long. Germline-derived CDR1 and CDR2 are MNHEY and SMNVEV (reference sequence).

The J gene is TRBJ2-5, the V gene TRBV5-6; TRBD2 is a possible D gene (5 bases). Trimming removed 5 bases at V and 3 bases at J, with 20 bases between. CDR1 SGHDT and CDR2 YYEEEE come from the germline V gene. This CDR3 comprises 16 residues. The CDR3 sequence is CASRARASSYKETQYF. Written as DNA, the CDR3 is TGTGCCAGCAGAGCCCGGGCTAGCAGTTACAAAGAGACCCAGTACTTC.

This clonotype has a count of ten or more. V usage is TRBV19 and J usage is TRBJ2-3; 8 nucleotides agree with TRBD2. V lost 6 bases and J lost 3; bases outside the gene matches: 5. This CDR3 has 14 residues. Germline V gene lookup returns CDR1 LNHDA and CDR2 SQIVND (reference sequence). The CDR3, as DNA: TGTGCCAGTAGCCCTAGCGGGCCGACAGATACGCAGTATTTT. It codes for CASSPSGPTDTQYF.

Many counts were recorded for this clonotype. The J gene is TRBJ2-5, the V gene TRBV9; D gene unclear. CDR1 is SGDLS and CDR2 is YYNGEE in the germline V gene. This CDR3 has 14 amino acids. Deletions cut 0 bases from V and 7 bases from J, with 13 bases between. The DNA of the CDR3 is TGTGCCAGCAGCGTAGGTGAGGATTCTGGGACCCAGTACTTC. It codes for CASSVGEDSGTQYF.

This clonotype is classed as medium-sized. This chain links TRBV6-5 with TRBJ2-7; D perhaps matches TRBD1 (6 bases). The CDR3 sequence is 15 residues long. Germline V gene sequence: CDR1 MNHEY, CDR2 SVGAGI. Trimming took off 4 bases at V and 3 bases at J, with 16 bases between the two ends. CDR3 sequence (DNA): TGTGCCAGCAGTTCCCCGGGACAAGCCTTCTACGAGCAGTACTTC. Amino acid sequence: CASSSPGQAFYEQYF.

This clonotype appeared many times. This chain links TRBV7-2 with TRBJ2-5, with TRBD2 matching over 11 bases. Trimming removed 6 bases from V and 7 bases from J; junction bases left unmatched: 19. Germline V lookup: CDR1 SGHTA, CDR2 FQGNSA. This CDR3 comprises 18 residues. CDR3 nucleotides: TGTGCCAGCAGTACTAACCCCCCGGGATTGCTAGCGGGAGGGACCCAGTACTTC. Its translation: CASSTNPPGLLAGGTQYF.

The table lists this clonotype with many counts. The V and J genes are TRBV19 and TRBJ1-3; D possibly corresponds to TRBD1 (5 bases). V was clipped by 0 bases and J by 0 bases, with 9 bases between them. The CDR3 extends over 16 amino acids. CDR1 is LNHDA, CDR2 SQIVND, per germline (reference sequence). In DNA form, the CDR3 reads TGTGCCAGTAGTATAGAAGGACATCACTCTGGAAACACCATATATTTT. Amino acid sequence: CASSIEGHHSGNTIYF.

The chain is built from TRBV12-3 or TRBV12-4 and TRBJ2-1; 11 bases agree with TRBD2. The CDR3 loop spans 17 amino acids. V trimming: 7 bases; J trimming: 1 base; junction bases outside the gene matches: 9. The CDR3 protein is CASITRLAGQSYNEQFF. CDR3 DNA sequence: TGTGCCAGCATTACTCGACTAGCGGGACAATCCTACAATGAGCAGTTCTTC.